This is a list of T cell receptor beta chains from one sample in a study of OX40 agonist ivuxolimab in advanced cancers. Clones were sequenced by immunoSEQ multiplex PCR, and TCRdb holds only the in-frame ones, with some missing. The sample yields about 120,000 clones, around 87% seen once. This material consisted of CD4+ or CD8+ T cells sorted from blood, taken in a trial of the OX40 agonist ivuxolimab. The receptors shown here come from an adult with an advanced solid tumor such as melanoma, head and neck, liver or kidney cancer. CDR3s include the opening cysteine and the closing phenylalanine or tryptophan. A D gene is named only where the DNA matches it firmly. The size of a clone is reported for some rows only, either as once, few or many, or as a class for expanded clones.

D gene	V gene	J gene	clone size	CDR3 protein	CDR3 DNA
TRBD1	TRBV28	TRBJ2-2	-	CASRKLRQGTGELFF	TGTGCCAGCAGGAAGCTTCGACAGGGCACCGGGGAGCTGTTTTTT
-	TRBV6-6	TRBJ1-1	-	CASRTGGNTEAFF	TGTGCCAGCAGGACCGGAGGGAACACTGAAGCTTTCTTT
-	TRBV10-1	TRBJ2-7	-	CASADTTYEQYF	TGCGCCAGCGCGGACACAACCTACGAGCAGTACTTC
-	TRBV7-2	TRBJ2-7	-	CASSPNYEQYF	TGTGCCAGCAGCCCGAACTACGAGCAGTACTTC
-	TRBV28	TRBJ2-7	-	CASSLTGGSHEQYF	TGTGCCAGCAGTTTAACTGGGGGATCCCACGAGCAGTACTTC
-	TRBV7-9	TRBJ1-1	-	CASSSGGANTEAFF	TGTGCCAGCAGCTCGGGTGGGGCTAACACTGAAGCTTTCTTT
-	TRBV7-2	TRBJ2-5	-	CASSLILQGNSQYF	TGTGCCAGCAGCTTAATTCTACAGGGAAACTCCCAGTACTTC
-	TRBV7-2	TRBJ1-6	once	CASSQGRGGLYNSPLHF	TGTGCCAGCAGCCAGGGAAGAGGGGGGCTCTATAATTCACCCCTCCACTTT
-	TRBV7-9	TRBJ2-7	-	CASSLGQAPYEQYF	TGTGCCAGCAGCTTGGGGCAGGCACCCTACGAGCAGTACTTC
-	TRBV28	TRBJ1-1	-	CASGGPNTEAFF	TGTGCCAGCGGAGGACCTAACACTGAAGCTTTCTTT
TRBD2	TRBV5-1	TRBJ2-5	-	CASSSSGADQETQYF	TGCGCCAGCAGTTCGAGCGGGGCCGACCAAGAGACCCAGTACTTC
-	TRBV5-4	TRBJ1-2	few	CASSPGRRYGYTF	TGTGCCAGCAGCCCGGGTCGCCGGTATGGCTACACCTTC
-	TRBV6-4	TRBJ1-6	-	CASSDRGGNSPLHF	TGTGCCAGCAGTGACAGGGGGGGCAATTCACCCCTCCACTTT
TRBD1	TRBV28	TRBJ2-7	-	CASSLTGGISYEQYF	TGTGCCAGCAGTCTTACAGGGGGCATCTCCTACGAGCAGTACTTC
TRBD1	TRBV7-2	TRBJ1-6	-	CASSPDRGYSPLHF	TGTGCCAGCAGCCCGGACAGGGGTTATTCACCCCTCCACTTT
-	TRBV27	TRBJ1-6	-	CASRDRFSPLHF	TGTGCCAGCAGAGACAGGTTCTCACCCCTCCACTTT
TRBD1	TRBV28	TRBJ2-2	once	CASSAPGQVWAGELFF	TGTGCCAGCAGTGCCCCAGGACAGGTCTGGGCCGGGGAGCTGTTTTTT
-	TRBV15	TRBJ1-1	-	CATSMFGADTEAFF	TGTGCCACCAGCATGTTTGGTGCGGACACTGAAGCTTTCTTT
TRBD1	TRBV7-8	TRBJ1-6	once	CASSTNKGARWNSPLHF	TGTGCCAGCAGCACTAACAAGGGGGCGCGGTGGAATTCACCCCTCCACTTT
-	TRBV18	TRBJ1-1	-	CASSPNRGLMNTEAFF	TGTGCCAGCTCACCGAACCGGGGATTAATGAACACTGAAGCTTTCTTT
TRBD1	TRBV6-6	TRBJ2-1	-	CASRGGTGVGEQFF	TGTGCCAGCAGAGGGGGGACAGGGGTCGGTGAGCAGTTCTTC
-	TRBV5-4	TRBJ1-4	-	CASSAYTGPQEKLFF	TGTGCCAGCAGCGCATATACAGGGCCACAAGAAAAACTGTTTTTT
-	TRBV6-6	TRBJ1-1	-	CASSSFNTEAFF	TGTGCCAGCAGTTCCTTTAACACTGAAGCTTTCTTT
TRBD1	TRBV19	TRBJ2-7	once	CASSIAGTANYEQYF	TGTGCCAGTAGTATAGCCGGGACAGCCAACTACGAGCAGTACTTC
-	TRBV5-1	TRBJ2-5	-	CASSSRSPAGQETQYF	TGCGCCAGCAGCAGCAGGTCACCCGCAGGGCAAGAGACCCAGTACTTC
-	TRBV27	TRBJ2-3	-	CASSLRGGAADTQYF	TGTGCCAGCAGTTTAAGGGGGGGGGCCGCAGATACGCAGTATTTT
-	TRBV7-3	TRBJ1-6	-	CASGSNSPLHF	TGTGCCAGCGGTAGTAATTCACCCCTCCACTTT
TRBD1	TRBV10-1	TRBJ1-5	-	CASSFLDRGMRSNQPQHF	TGCGCCAGCTCTTTTTTAGACAGGGGGATGCGTAGCAATCAGCCCCAGCATTTT
TRBD1	TRBV7-9	TRBJ2-7	-	CASSQTGQDQQYF	TGTGCCAGCAGCCAAACGGGACAGGACCAGCAGTACTTC
-	TRBV10-3	TRBJ2-2	-	CAISDRGKGNTGELFF	TGTGCCATCAGTGATAGGGGAAAAGGGAACACCGGGGAGCTGTTTTTT
TRBD1	TRBV4-3	TRBJ1-6	-	CASSLGQGVDSPLHF	TGCGCCAGCAGCCTCGGACAGGGAGTCGATTCACCCCTCCACTTT
-	TRBV7-2	TRBJ2-1	-	CASSDRAVSDEQFF	TGTGCCAGCAGCGACCGGGCAGTTTCCGATGAGCAGTTCTTC
-	TRBV7-2	TRBJ2-4	-	CASSLIGRGNIQYF	TGTGCCAGCAGCTTAATCGGCAGGGGAAACATTCAGTACTTC
-	TRBV19	TRBJ2-5	-	CASSIGGTQYF	TGTGCCAGTAGTATTGGGGGAACCCAGTACTTC
-	TRBV7-2	TRBJ2-1	-	CASRSRGSGNEQFF	TGTGCCAGCAGGTCACGTGGGTCTGGGAATGAGCAGTTCTTC
-	TRBV27	TRBJ2-5	-	CASSFPGGTQYF	TGTGCCAGCAGTTTCCCGGGCGGGACCCAGTACTTC
TRBD2	TRBV7-9	TRBJ2-5	-	CASSPVRGSGKETQYF	TGTGCCAGCAGCCCCGTGCGGGGGAGCGGGAAAGAGACCCAGTACTTC
-	TRBV7-2	TRBJ2-5	-	CASSRQMPAEETQYF	TGTGCCAGCAGCCGACAGATGCCTGCGGAGGAGACCCAGTACTTC
TRBD2	TRBV9	TRBJ2-6	-	CASSVENGRLTGANVLTF	TGTGCCAGCAGCGTGGAGAACGGGAGGTTAACTGGGGCCAACGTCCTGACTTTC
-	TRBV5-6	TRBJ1-5	few	CASSLGPGAQHF	TGTGCCAGCAGCTTGGGTCCGGGAGCCCAGCATTTT
TRBD1	TRBV11-3	TRBJ1-5	-	CASSGQGRWNQPQHF	TGTGCCAGCAGCGGACAGGGGCGGTGGAATCAGCCCCAGCATTTT
-	TRBV4-2	TRBJ1-4	-	CASSQEIQGPNEKLFF	TGTGCCAGCAGCCAAGAGATACAGGGACCTAATGAAAAACTGTTTTTT
-	TRBV2	TRBJ1-1	-	CARRRGGGFVGTEAFF	TGTGCCAGGAGAAGGGGTGGGGGGTTTGTTGGCACTGAAGCTTTCTTT
-	TRBV11-3	TRBJ2-3	-	CASSVAGGAIDTQYF	TGTGCCAGCAGCGTGGCTGGGGGGGCCATAGATACGCAGTATTTT
-	TRBV30	TRBJ1-3	-	CAWSVLGRASGNTIYF	TGTGCCTGGAGTGTATTGGGCAGGGCCTCTGGAAACACCATATATTTT
TRBD1	TRBV9	TRBJ2-5	-	CASSVTGDRLETQYF	TGTGCCAGCAGCGTAACAGGGGATAGGCTTGAGACCCAGTACTTC
-	TRBV28	TRBJ1-1	-	CASTSTILNTEAFF	TGTGCCAGCACCTCGACAATCTTGAACACTGAAGCTTTCTTT
-	TRBV27	TRBJ2-7	-	CASSNRLSQFSYEQYF	TGTGCCAGCAGCAACCGCCTTAGCCAATTCTCCTACGAGCAGTACTTC